The 18 T cell receptor beta chains in this list originate from one sample, sequenced in a study of blood T cell repertoires in COVID-19. Measured with immunoSEQ multiplex PCR; TCRdb has only the in-frame clones, and not every one. The table records about 42,000 clones, around 89% of them present only once. The specimen was peripheral blood. The receptors were gathered from a human donor in a cohort sampled during active COVID-19.

This clone came up once. The J gene is TRBJ2-1, the V gene TRBV7-2; TRBD2 matches 12 bases. CDR1 is SGHTA and CDR2 is FQGNSA in the germline V gene. The CDR3 is 14 residues long. V shed 6 bases and J 10 bases; nucleotides not matched to a gene: 7. CDR3 protein: CASRLAGGATEQFF. Written as DNA, the CDR3 is TGTGCCAGCAGACTAGCGGGGGGCGCGACCGAGCAGTTCTTC. The whole variable domain, filled in from reference TRBV7-2 and TRBJ2-1, reads GAGVSQSPSNKVTEKGKDVELRCDPISGHTALYWYRQSLGQGLEFLIYFQGNSAPDKSGLPSDRFSAERTGGSVSTLTIQRTQQEDSAVYLCASRLAGGATEQFFGPGTRLTVL.

This clone has only one observation. This sequence joins TRBV10-3 and TRBJ2-7, with D perhaps TRBD2 (6 bases). The germline gives CDR1 ENHRY, CDR2 SYGVKD. CDR3 size: 15 residues. The germline V and J ends were trimmed by 7 bases and 0 bases, with 16 bases remaining between them. The CDR3 DNA reads as TGTGCCATCACAGAAAGTAGCGGCCTCTCCTACGAGCAGTACTTC. Protein sequence: CAITESSGLSYEQYF.

The chain combines TRBV5-4 with TRBJ2-3, with 11 bases matching TRBD2. The J segment lost 6 bases and the V segment lost 2 bases, leaving 5 bases of the junction unmatched. Germline V gene lookup returns CDR1 SGHNT and CDR2 YYREEE (reference sequence). The CDR3 loop spans 15 amino acids. CDR3 in amino acids: CASSFWTSGQDTQYF. The CDR3 bases are TGTGCCAGCAGCTTCTGGACTAGCGGGCAGGATACGCAGTATTTT.

Comment on this clone: This specimen includes other DNA sequences encoding the same CDR3. Here the CDR3 reads CASSPPGGTEAFF. The CDR3 DNA reads TGTGCCAGCTCACCACCGGGGGGCACTGAAGCTTTCTTT. The genes are TRBV18 and TRBJ1-1, with D perhaps matching TRBD1 (5 bases). The CDR3 is 13 residues long. V lost 0 bases to trimming and J lost 4 bases, with 6 bases between them. Germline V gives CDR1 KGHSH, CDR2 LQKENI.

The chain has TRBV9 and TRBJ2-5; D is possibly TRBD1 (6 bases). Trimming took off 3 bases at V and 1 base at J, with 13 bases between the two ends. This CDR3 is built from 15 residues. Looked up from germline, CDR1 is SGDLS and CDR2 is YYNGEE. CDR3 residues: CASSGGQGLQETQYF. CDR3 bases: TGTGCCAGCAGCGGGGGGCAGGGGCTCCAAGAGACCCAGTACTTC.

This clone was counted once. This chain uses TRBV2 with TRBJ1-6; tentative D call: TRBD1 (6 bases). Germline lookup yields CDR1 SNHLY and CDR2 FYNNEI. The CDR3 has 16 residues. V was pared by 7 bases and J by 0 bases, with 13 bases between. CDR3 amino acids: CASTPGASSYNSPLHF. Here the CDR3 DNA reads TGTGCCAGCACCCCAGGGGCGAGCTCCTATAATTCACCCCTCCACTTT.

CDR3 nucleotide sequence: TGCGCCAGCAAGACAGGGTTTGATGAAAAACTGTTTTTT. This sequence encodes CASKTGFDEKLFF. The V call is TRBV5-1, the J call TRBJ1-4, with 7 bases aligning to TRBD1. Germline values: CDR1 SGHRS, CDR2 YFSETQ. There are 13 residues in the CDR3. The V and J ends lost 6 bases and 6 bases, in that order; junction bases with no gene match: 5.

The count of this clone is one. This rearrangement joins TRBV5-8 to TRBJ2-3; the D gene is possibly TRBD2 (5 bases). The germline V gene encodes CDR1 SGHTS and CDR2 YDEGEE. V was clipped by 4 bases and J by 3 bases, with 12 bases between them. The CDR3 sequence is 14 residues long. CDR3 sequence reads: CASSGSQGTDTQYF. CDR3 DNA: TGTGCCAGCAGCGGGAGTCAAGGGACAGATACGCAGTATTTT.

The V and J genes are TRBV19 and TRBJ1-2; D call uncertain. The CDR3 totals 14 residues. Germline loops: CDR1 LNHDA, CDR2 SQIVND (reference sequence). V dropped 6 bases and J dropped 2 bases, with 13 bases sitting between them. The CDR3 DNA is TGTGCCAGTAGACGGGTACCGGGAAACTATGGCTACACCTTC. Translating it yields CASRRVPGNYGYTF.

The V and J genes are TRBV6-6 and TRBJ1-5; TRBD1 matches 7 bases. V was pared by 4 bases and J by 6 bases, with 9 bases of the junction left unmatched. The CDR3 totals 15 residues. CDR1 is MNHNY and CDR2 is SVGAGI in the germline V gene (reference sequence). The CDR3 sequence is CASSFPDRYGQPQHF. CDR3 bases: TGTGCCAGCAGTTTCCCGGACAGGTACGGTCAGCCCCAGCATTTT.

This chain uses TRBV9 with TRBJ1-5, with D uncertain. The V gene lost 0 bases and the J gene lost 7 bases, with 11 bases spanning the gap. The CDR3 covers 14 residues. The germline gives CDR1 SGDLS, CDR2 YYNGEE. The CDR3 DNA follows: TGTGCCAGCAGCGTAGGGAAGGGAGGACAGCCCCAGCATTTT. Amino acids: CASSVGKGGQPQHF.

The rearrangement links TRBV21-1 to TRBJ2-1; TRBD2, as called in the table, went unchecked against the DNA. TRBV21-1 is labeled a pseudogene. The CDR3 extends over 11 amino acids. This chain's CDR3 is CASSKGLSEFF. The CDR3 DNA reads TGTGCCAGCAGCAAAGGTCTCTCCGAGTTCTTC.

The genes are TRBV16 and TRBJ2-3; TRBD1 agrees at 7 bases. V trimming: 3 bases; J trimming: 3 bases; junction bases outside the gene matches: 0. The V gene's germline CDR1 is KGHSY and CDR2 FQNENV. There are 13 residues in the CDR3. The CDR3 coding sequence is TGTGCCAGCAGCCAGACAGGGACAGATACGCAGTATTTT. Translation gives CASSQTGTDTQYF.

This sequence joins TRBV5-4 and TRBJ2-1; D remains unclear. CDR3 length: 14 amino acids. CDR1 is SGHNT and CDR2 is YYREEE in the germline V gene (reference sequence). Trimming removed 4 bases at V and 8 bases at J, with 16 bases between. DNA of the CDR3: TGTGCCAGCAGCGTCCGGGTATCTATCGATGAGCAGTTCTTC. This sequence encodes CASSVRVSIDEQFF.

V is TRBV24-1 and J is TRBJ2-5, with 8 bases matching TRBD1. Trimming at V came to 5 bases and at J to 7 bases, leaving 8 bases not matched to a gene. The CDR3 consists of 14 residues. Per germline, CDR1 KGHDR and CDR2 SFDVKD. The CDR3 DNA sequence: TGTGCCACCAGTGCCGGCGACGGGACAGGGACCCAGTACTTC. Residues: CATSAGDGTGTQYF.

This chain uses TRBV6-5 with TRBJ2-6; D is unclear. Germline V CDR1 and CDR2: MNHEY, SVGAGI. CDR3 size: 15 residues. V was pared by 2 bases and J by 2 bases, with 7 bases between. The CDR3: CASSYTRTGANVLTF. The DNA for the CDR3 is TGTGCCAGCAGTTACACTCGTACTGGGGCCAACGTCCTGACTTTC.

This sequence joins TRBV5-6 and TRBJ1-5; tentatively, D is TRBD1 (6 bases). The CDR3 is 16 amino acids. CDR1 and CDR2 from the germline V gene are SGHDT and YYEEEE. The V end was cut by 3 bases, the J end by 1 base, with 14 bases between. In nucleotides, the CDR3 is TGTGCCAGCAGCTGGGGTCGGGGGGCCAGCAATCAGCCCCAGCATTTT. This codes for CASSWGRGASNQPQHF.

This chain's CDR3 is CASSLAPGQGAFYEQYF. In DNA form, the CDR3 reads TGTGCCAGCAGCTTAGCCCCCGGACAGGGGGCTTTCTACGAGCAGTACTTC. V and J are TRBV7-8 and TRBJ2-7; 11 bases align to TRBD1. The CDR3 length is 17 residues. V was pared by 0 bases and J by 3 bases, with 7 bases of the junction left unmatched. CDR1 is SGHVS, CDR2 FQNEAQ, per germline.